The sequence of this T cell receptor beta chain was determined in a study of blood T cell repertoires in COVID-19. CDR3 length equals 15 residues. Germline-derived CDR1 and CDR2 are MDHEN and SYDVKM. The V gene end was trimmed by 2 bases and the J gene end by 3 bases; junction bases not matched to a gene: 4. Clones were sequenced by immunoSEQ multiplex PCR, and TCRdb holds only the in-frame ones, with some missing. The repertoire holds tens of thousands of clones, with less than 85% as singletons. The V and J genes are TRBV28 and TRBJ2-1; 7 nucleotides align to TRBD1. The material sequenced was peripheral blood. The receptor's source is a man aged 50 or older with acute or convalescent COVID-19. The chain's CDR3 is CASSLRGLLYNEQFF. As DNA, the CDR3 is TGTGCCAGCAGTTTAAGGGGGCTCCTCTACAATGAGCAGTTCTTC.